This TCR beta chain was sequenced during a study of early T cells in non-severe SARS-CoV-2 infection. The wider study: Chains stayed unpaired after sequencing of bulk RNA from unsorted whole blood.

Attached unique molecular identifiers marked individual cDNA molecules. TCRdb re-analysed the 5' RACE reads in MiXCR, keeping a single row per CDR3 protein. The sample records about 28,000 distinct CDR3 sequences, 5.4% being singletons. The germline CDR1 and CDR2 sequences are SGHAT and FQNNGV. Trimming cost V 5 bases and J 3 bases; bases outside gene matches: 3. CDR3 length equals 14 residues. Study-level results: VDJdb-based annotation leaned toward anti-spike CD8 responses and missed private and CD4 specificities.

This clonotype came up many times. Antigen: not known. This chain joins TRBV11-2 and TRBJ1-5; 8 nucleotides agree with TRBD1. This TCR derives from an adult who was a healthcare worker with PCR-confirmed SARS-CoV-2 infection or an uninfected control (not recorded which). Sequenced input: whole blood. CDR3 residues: CASSATGDNQPQHF. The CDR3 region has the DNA TGTGCCAGCAGCGCGACAGGGGACAATCAGCCCCAGCATTTT.